These T cell receptor beta chains were read from a single sample in a study of cytomegalovirus exposure and HLA in healthy donors. The assay was immunoSEQ multiplex PCR, and TCRdb's table has in-frame clones only and misses some. The table records 100,000 to 150,000 clones, roughly 72% of them present only once. The sequencing input was PBMCs. These receptors all come from a woman in her fifties or sixties in good health and CMV-seropositive. CDR3s include the opening cysteine and the closing phenylalanine or tryptophan. D genes are given only for firm matches. Expanded clones get a size class; other rows say once, few or many, or leave the size out.

V gene,D gene,clone size,J gene,CDR3 DNA,CDR3 protein
TRBV9,TRBD1,-,TRBJ1-1,TGTGCCAGCAGCGTAGCTACAGGGGGAACTGAAGCTTTCTTT,CASSVATGGTEAFF
TRBV5-8,-,-,TRBJ1-5,TGTGCCAGCAGCACTAGACAGGTGGAGCATTTT,CASSTRQVEHF
TRBV4-3,-,once,TRBJ2-3,TGCGCCAGCAGCCAAGATCCCGGTTCGGTACTATCAAAAGATACGCAGTATTTT,CASSQDPGSVLSKDTQYF
TRBV19,TRBD1,-,TRBJ1-5,TGTGCCAGTAGTATCCCTAGACAGGGGATATTAAGCAATCAGCCCCAGCATTTT,CASSIPRQGILSNQPQHF
TRBV5-6,TRBD2,-,TRBJ2-1,TGTGCCAGCAGCGGGGGGACTAGCGGCCGTTCCTACAATGAGCAGTTCTTC,CASSGGTSGRSYNEQFF
TRBV5-4,TRBD1,-,TRBJ2-7,TGTGCCAGCAGCTGGGGGAACACAGGGGTCTACGAGCAGTACTTC,CASSWGNTGVYEQYF
TRBV4-1,TRBD1,-,TRBJ1-3,TGCGCCAGCAGCCAAGGACAGGGGGCAACTGGAAACACCATATATTTT,CASSQGQGATGNTIYF
TRBV10-1,-,-,TRBJ1-6,TGCGCCAGCAGTGAGAACAGGCGAAATTCACCCCTCCACTTT,CASSENRRNSPLHF
TRBV5-8,-,-,TRBJ2-2,TGTGCCAGCAAAGGGGCCTCGAACACCGGGGAGCTGTTTTTT,CASKGASNTGELFF
TRBV7-2,-,-,TRBJ2-3,TGTGCCAGCAGCTCGACGGGTAGCACAGATACGCAGTATTTT,CASSSTGSTDTQYF
TRBV7-9,TRBD1,once,TRBJ1-1,TGTGCCAGCCGCCCCGGGACAGGGAACACTGAAGCTTTCTTT,CASRPGTGNTEAFF
TRBV10-3,-,-,TRBJ2-3,TGTGCCATCAGTGACCTTCTTGGGGGGACAGATACGCAGTATTTT,CAISDLLGGTDTQYF
TRBV5-5,TRBD1,-,TRBJ1-4,TGTGCCAGCAGCACGCGAGGACAGGGGGCTAATGAAAAACTGTTTTTT,CASSTRGQGANEKLFF
TRBV2,-,-,TRBJ1-2,TGTGCCAGCAGTGTCCGGGGTGGCTACACCTTC,CASSVRGGYTF
TRBV29-1,-,-,TRBJ2-7,TGCAGCGTTGTGGGCTACTCTAGCCAAGGGCGCTACGAGCAGTACTTC,CSVVGYSSQGRYEQYF
TRBV9,-,-,TRBJ1-1,TGTGCCAGCAGCGTATTACAGGGCGATGAAGCTTTCTTT,CASSVLQGDEAFF